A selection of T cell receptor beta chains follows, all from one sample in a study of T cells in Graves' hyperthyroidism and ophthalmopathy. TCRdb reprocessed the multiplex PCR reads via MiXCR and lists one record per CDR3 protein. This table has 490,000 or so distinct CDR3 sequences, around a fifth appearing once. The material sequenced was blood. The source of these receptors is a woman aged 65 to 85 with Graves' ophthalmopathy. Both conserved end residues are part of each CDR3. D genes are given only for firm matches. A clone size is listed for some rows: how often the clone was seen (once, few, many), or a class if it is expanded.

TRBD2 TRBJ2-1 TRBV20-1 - TGCAGTGCTAGACGGGTAGCGGGAGGGTTTAATGAGCAGTTCTTC CSARRVAGGFNEQFF
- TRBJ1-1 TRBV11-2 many TGTGCCAGCAGCTTAGTAGGAGGGGCAGGCACTGAAGCTTTCTTT CASSLVGGAGTEAFF
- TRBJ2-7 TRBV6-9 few TGTGCCAGCAGTTACGCAGTGTACGAGCAGTACTTC CASSYAVYEQYF
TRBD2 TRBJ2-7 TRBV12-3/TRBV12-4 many TGTGCCAGCAGTTTAGGTGTAGGACTAGCGGGATACGAGCAGTACTTC CASSLGVGLAGYEQYF
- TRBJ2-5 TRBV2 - TGTGCCAGCAGTGAAGCGGCCAGTACCGGGGGAGAGACCCAGTACTTC CASSEAASTGGETQYF
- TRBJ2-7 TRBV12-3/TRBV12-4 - TGTGCCAGCAGTTTTTACTCCGGGTACGAGCAGTACTTC CASSFYSGYEQYF
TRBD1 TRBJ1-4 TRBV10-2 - TGCGCCAGCAGTGAATCAGGGCAGGGGGCAATGAAACTGTTTTTT CASSESGQGAMKLFF
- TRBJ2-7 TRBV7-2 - TGTGCCAGCAGCTTAGTAGGTCAGGGGATAAACGAGCAGTACTTC CASSLVGQGINEQYF
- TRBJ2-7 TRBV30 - TGTGCCTGGGGAGGTTCCCACGAGCAGTACTTC CAWGGSHEQYF
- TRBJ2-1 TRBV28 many TGTGCCAGCACCGGGAACAATGAGCAGTTCTTC CASTGNNEQFF
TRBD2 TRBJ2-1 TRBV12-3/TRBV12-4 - TGTGCCAGCAGTCAGGAGCGGGATTACCCCTACAATGAGCAGTTCTTC CASSQERDYPYNEQFF
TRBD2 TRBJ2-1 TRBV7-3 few TGTGCCAGCAGCCCAGTGGGGGGGTACTACAATGAGCAGTTCTTC CASSPVGGYYNEQFF
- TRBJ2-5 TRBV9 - TGTGCCAGCAGCGCGGGCCCGGGTGGCGGTTGGGAGACCCAGTACTTC CASSAGPGGGWETQYF
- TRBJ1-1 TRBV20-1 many TGCAGTGCTAGCACCGGGCCGTTAGGAATGAACACTGAAGCTTTCTTT CSASTGPLGMNTEAFF
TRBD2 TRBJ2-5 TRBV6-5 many TGTGCCAGCAGTTACCCACTAGCGGGAGGAGTAGGTACGAGGGAGACCCAGTACTTC CASSYPLAGGVGTRETQYF
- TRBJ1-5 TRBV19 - TGTGCCAGTATCGGACCCACTAATAGCAATCAGCCCCAGCATTTT CASIGPTNSNQPQHF
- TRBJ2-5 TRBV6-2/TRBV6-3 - TGTGCCAGCAGTTACTTGCAAGAGACCCAGTACTTC CASSYLQETQYF